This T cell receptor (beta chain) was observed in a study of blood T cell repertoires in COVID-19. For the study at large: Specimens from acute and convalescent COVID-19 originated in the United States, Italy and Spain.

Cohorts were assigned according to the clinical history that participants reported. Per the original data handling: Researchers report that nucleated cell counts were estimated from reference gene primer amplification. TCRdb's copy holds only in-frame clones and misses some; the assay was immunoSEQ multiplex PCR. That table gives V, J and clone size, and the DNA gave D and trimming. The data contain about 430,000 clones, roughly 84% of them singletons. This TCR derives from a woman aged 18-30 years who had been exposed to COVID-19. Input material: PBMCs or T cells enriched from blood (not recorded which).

The CDR3 region is CASSHIAEAGEGGELFF. In DNA form, the CDR3 reads TGCGCCAGCAGCCATATCGCCGAAGCGGGGGAAGGCGGGGAGCTGTTTTTT. V gene TRBV4-3 combines with J gene TRBJ2-2, with 8 bases that match TRBD2. After removal of 3 bases from V and 7 bases from J, the junction contained 13 bases not matched to a gene. Germline-derived CDR1 and CDR2 are LGHNA and YSLEER. The CDR3 is made up of 17 amino acids.